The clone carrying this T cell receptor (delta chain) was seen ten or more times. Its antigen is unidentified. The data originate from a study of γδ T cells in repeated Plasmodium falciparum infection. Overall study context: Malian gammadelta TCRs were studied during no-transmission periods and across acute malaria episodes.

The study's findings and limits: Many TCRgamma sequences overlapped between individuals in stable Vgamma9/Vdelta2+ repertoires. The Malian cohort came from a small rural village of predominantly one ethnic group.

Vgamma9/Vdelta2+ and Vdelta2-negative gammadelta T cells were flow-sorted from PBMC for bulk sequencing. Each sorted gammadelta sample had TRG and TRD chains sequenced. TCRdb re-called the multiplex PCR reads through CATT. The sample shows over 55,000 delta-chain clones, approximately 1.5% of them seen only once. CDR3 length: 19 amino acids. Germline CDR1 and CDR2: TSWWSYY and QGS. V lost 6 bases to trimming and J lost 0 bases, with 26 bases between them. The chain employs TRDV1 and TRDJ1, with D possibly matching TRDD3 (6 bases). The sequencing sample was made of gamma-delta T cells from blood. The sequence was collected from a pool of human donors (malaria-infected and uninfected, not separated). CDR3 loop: CALGAPRGGLLWYTDKLIF. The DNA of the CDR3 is TGTGCTCTTGGAGCACCGAGGGGGGGACTACTCTGGTACACCGATAAACTCATCTTT.